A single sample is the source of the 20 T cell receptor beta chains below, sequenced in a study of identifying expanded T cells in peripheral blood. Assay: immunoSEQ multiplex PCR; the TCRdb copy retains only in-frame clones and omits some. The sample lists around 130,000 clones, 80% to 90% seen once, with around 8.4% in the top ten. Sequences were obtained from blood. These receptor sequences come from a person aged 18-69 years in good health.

This CDR3 reads CASIGGPGNTIYF. The CDR3 region has the DNA TGTGCCAGCATCGGCGGGCCGGGAAACACCATATATTTT. V and J are TRBV6-5 and TRBJ1-3, with D unclear. Germline V gives CDR1 MNHEY, CDR2 SVGAGI. V lost 7 bases and J 4 bases, leaving 11 bases between the germline ends. There are 13 residues in the CDR3.

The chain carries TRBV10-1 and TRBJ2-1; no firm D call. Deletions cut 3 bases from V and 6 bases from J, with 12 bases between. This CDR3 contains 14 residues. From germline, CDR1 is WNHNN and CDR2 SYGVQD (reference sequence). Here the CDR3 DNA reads TGCGCCAGCAGTGACGCAAGTAGTGGCAATGAGCAGTTCTTC. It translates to CASSDASSGNEQFF.

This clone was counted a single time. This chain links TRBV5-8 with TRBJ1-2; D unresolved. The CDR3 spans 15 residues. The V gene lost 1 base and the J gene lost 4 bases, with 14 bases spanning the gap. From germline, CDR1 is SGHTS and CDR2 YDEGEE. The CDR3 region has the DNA TGTGCCAGCAGCTTGCGGGGAGCACTTTCCTATGGCTACACCTTC. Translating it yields CASSLRGALSYGYTF.

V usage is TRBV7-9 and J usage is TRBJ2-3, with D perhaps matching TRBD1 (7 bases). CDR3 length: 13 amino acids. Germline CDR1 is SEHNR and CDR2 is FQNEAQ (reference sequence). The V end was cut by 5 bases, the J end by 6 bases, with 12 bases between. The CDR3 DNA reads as TGTGCCAGCAGCCAGGGGGGCCTCGATACGCAGTATTTT. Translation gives CASSQGGLDTQYF.

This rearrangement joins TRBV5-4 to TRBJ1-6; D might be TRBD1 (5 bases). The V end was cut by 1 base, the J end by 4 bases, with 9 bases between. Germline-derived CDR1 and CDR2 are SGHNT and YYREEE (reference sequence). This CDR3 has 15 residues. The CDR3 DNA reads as TGTGCCAGCAGCTTGCCCCCAGGGTATAATTCACCCCTCCACTTT. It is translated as CASSLPPGYNSPLHF.

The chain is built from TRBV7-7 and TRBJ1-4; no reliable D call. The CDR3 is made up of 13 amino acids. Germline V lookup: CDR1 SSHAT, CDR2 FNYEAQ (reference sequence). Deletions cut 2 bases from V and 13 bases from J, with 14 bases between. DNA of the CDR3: TGTGCCAGCAGCTTAAATATTGGGGAACGACTGTTTTTT. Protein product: CASSLNIGERLFF. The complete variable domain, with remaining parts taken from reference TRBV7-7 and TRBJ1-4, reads GAGVSQSPRYKVTKRGQDVTLRCDPISSHATLYWYQQALGQGPEFLTYFNYEAQPDKSGLPSDRFSAERPEGSISTLTIQRTEQRDSAMYRCASSLNIGERLFFGSGTQLSVL.

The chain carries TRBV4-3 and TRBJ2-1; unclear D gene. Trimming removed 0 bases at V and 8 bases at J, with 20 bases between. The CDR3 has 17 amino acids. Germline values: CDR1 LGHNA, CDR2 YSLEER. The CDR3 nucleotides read TGCGCCAGCAGCCAAGAACAAAGGTCCCCACCTAGGGATGAGCAGTTCTTC. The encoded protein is CASSQEQRSPPRDEQFF.

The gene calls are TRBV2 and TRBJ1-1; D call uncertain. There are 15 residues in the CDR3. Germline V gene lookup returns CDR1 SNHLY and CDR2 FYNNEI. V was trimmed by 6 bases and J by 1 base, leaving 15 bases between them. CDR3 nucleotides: TGTGCCAGCAGGCGGGAATATGGCGGGAACACTGAAGCTTTCTTT. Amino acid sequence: CASRREYGGNTEAFF.

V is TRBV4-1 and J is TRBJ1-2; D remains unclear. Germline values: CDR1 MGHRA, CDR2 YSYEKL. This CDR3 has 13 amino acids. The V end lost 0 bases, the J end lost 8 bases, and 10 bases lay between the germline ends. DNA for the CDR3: TGCGCCAGCAGCCAAGATAAACTAGGGGGCTACACCTTC. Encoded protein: CASSQDKLGGYTF.

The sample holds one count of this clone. DNA of the CDR3: TGTGCCAGCAGCTTCGTCCCAGATACGCAGTATTTT. This translates into CASSFVPDTQYF. The rearrangement links TRBV5-4 to TRBJ2-3; D uncertain. CDR1 and CDR2 from the germline V gene are SGHNT and YYREEE (reference sequence). V lost 2 bases to trimming and J lost 4 bases, with 5 bases between them. This CDR3 comprises 12 residues.

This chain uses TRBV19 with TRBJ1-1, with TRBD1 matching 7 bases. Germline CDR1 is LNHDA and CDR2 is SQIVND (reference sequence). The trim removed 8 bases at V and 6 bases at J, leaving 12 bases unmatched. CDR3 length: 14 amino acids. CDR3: CASRLGQSTAEAFF. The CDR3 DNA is TGTGCCAGTCGCTTGGGACAGTCGACGGCTGAAGCTTTCTTT. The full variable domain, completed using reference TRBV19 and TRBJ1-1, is DGGITQSPKYLFRKEGQNVTLSCEQNLNHDAMYWYRQDPGQGLRLIYYSQIVNDFQKGDIAEGYSVSREKKESFPLTVTSAQKNPTAFYLCASRLGQSTAEAFFGQGTRLTVV.

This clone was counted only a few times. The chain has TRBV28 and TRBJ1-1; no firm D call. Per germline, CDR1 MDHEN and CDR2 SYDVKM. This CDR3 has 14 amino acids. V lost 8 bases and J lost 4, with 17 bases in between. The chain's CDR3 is CASSPPRTVTEAFF. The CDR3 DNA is TGTGCCAGCTCTCCGCCCCGGACGGTCACTGAAGCTTTCTTT.

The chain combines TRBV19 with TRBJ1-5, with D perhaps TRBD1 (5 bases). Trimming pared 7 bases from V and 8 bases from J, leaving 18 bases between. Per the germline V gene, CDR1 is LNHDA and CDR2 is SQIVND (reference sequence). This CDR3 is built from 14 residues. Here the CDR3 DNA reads TGTGCCAGTACCCCGGGGAGGGACTCTAAGCCCCAGCATTTT. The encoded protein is CASTPGRDSKPQHF.

The CDR3 region is CASSLQRGDTQYF. DNA of the CDR3: TGTGCCAGCAGCCTGCAAAGGGGGGATACGCAGTATTTT. This chain joins TRBV7-3 and TRBJ2-3, with TRBD1 as a possible D gene (6 bases). This CDR3 contains 13 residues. CDR1 and CDR2 from the germline V gene are SGHTA and FQGTGA. Trimming removed 5 bases at V and 6 bases at J, with 12 bases between.

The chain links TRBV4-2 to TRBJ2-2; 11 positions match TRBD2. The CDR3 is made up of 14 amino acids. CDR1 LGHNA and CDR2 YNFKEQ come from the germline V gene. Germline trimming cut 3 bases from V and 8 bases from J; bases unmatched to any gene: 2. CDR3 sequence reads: CASSQRLAGGELFF. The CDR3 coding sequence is TGTGCCAGCAGCCAGAGACTAGCGGGAGGGGAGCTGTTTTTT.

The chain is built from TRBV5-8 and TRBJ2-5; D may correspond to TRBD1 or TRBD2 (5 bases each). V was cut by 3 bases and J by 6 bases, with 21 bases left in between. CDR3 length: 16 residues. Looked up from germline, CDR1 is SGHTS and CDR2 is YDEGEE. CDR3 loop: CASSSLGTSLSQTQYF. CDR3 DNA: TGTGCCAGCAGCTCACTAGGGACGTCTTTATCTCAGACCCAGTACTTC.

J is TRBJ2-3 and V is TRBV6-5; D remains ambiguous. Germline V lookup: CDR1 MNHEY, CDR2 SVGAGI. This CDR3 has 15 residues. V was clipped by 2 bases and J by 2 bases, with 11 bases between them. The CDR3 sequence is CASSYGSQTTDTQYF. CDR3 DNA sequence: TGTGCCAGCAGTTACGGGTCGCAGACCACAGATACGCAGTATTTT.

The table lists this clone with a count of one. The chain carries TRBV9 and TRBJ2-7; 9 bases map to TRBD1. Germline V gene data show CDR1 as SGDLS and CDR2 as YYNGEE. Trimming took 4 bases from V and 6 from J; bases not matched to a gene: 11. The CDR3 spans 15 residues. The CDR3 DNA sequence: TGTGCCAGCAGCCCACAGGGGGCCCCCCTGTTCGAGCAGTACTTC. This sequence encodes CASSPQGAPLFEQYF.

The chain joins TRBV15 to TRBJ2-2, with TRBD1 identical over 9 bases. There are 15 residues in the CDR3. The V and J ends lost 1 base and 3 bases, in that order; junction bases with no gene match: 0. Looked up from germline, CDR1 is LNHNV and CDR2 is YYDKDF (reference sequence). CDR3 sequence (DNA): TGTGCCACCAGCAGAGGGGACAGGGACACCGGGGAGCTGTTTTTT. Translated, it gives CATSRGDRDTGELFF.

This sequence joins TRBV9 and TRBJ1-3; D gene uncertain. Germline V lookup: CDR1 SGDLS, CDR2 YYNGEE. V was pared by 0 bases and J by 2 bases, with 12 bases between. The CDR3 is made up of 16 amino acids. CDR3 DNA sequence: TGTGCCAGCAGCGTAGGTTGGTCCATTACTGGAAACACCATATATTTT. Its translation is CASSVGWSITGNTIYF.